This T cell receptor beta chain was profiled in a study of PD-1 blockade in classical Hodgkin lymphoma (dated by TCRdb to about 2020). For context, the study as a whole: Nivolumab dosing was 3 mg/kg intravenously every 2 weeks, continuing until either disease progression or unacceptable toxicity. To define a peripheral blood immune signature of response to PD-1 blockade in classical Hodgkin lymphoma, the study combined TCR beta sequencing with CyTOF. General study outcomes and caveats: Newly diagnosed patients were reported to have lower baseline TCR diversity than healthy donors, and relapsed/refractory patients were reported to have lower baseline TCR diversity still. Diversity was lower in patients who began nivolumab less than 1 year after ASCT, so these patients were left out of later analyses to avoid confounding by immune reconstitution. CD4+ but not CD8+ TCR diversity rose significantly by C4D1 (p=0.0027 vs p=0.16), most apparent in complete responders (p=0.02). Baseline diversity similar to that of newly diagnosed patients was observed in trial patients achieving complete response, whereas significantly lower diversity was observed in partial responders and progressors. Only a single clinical trial cohort was studied, and what caused the repertoire differences, possibly disease activity or prior therapy, remained undefined.

The label giving this sample's time point can be read as: cycle 4 day 1 (C4D1), after five to seven weeks of nivolumab. Every trial patient had relapsed following autologous stem cell transplantation, and prior brentuximab vedotin exposure was what differed among cohorts A, B and C. The trial cohort was composed of about 54 patients with relapsed/refractory classical Hodgkin lymphoma, for whom complete response, partial response or progressive disease was recorded as best overall response. Single-agent nivolumab was administered to trial patients in the multi-cohort phase II CheckMate 205 trial. An independent review committee assessed best overall response using the 2007 International Working Group response criteria. Trial PBMCs were collected immediately before nivolumab initiation (C1D1) and during therapy at cycle 2 day 1 and cycle 4 day 1. After peripheral blood was drawn into 8 mL Vacutainer Cell Preparation Tubes, PBMCs were isolated by centrifugation and then cryopreserved.

Genomic DNA was extracted with the Qiagen DNeasy kit from unsorted PBMCs and from negatively selected CD4+ and CD8+ fractions. TCR beta CDR3 regions were amplified by immunoSEQ multiplex PCR using primers annealing to V and J segments. A synthetic immune receptor repertoire was used to minimize amplification bias, and any residual bias was removed computationally once sequencing was done. As for how the authors treated the data: Repertoire diversity was quantified as the Shannon entropy index using custom Python scripts. The unsorted, CD4+ and CD8+ repertoires were each analyzed separately, with the exception of combined analyses, where CD4+ and CD8+ sequences were merged in silico. Clonal expansion was defined as a frequency increase of at least 2-fold after treatment compared with C1D1, and clones undetected at baseline were assigned a pseudocount of 0.5. Clones with 0 or 1 copy at C1D1 were classified as singleton clones, and clones with 2 or more copies were classified as non-singleton clones. Clones expanded in unsorted samples were labelled as CD4+, CD8+ or unknown by matching protein sequences in sorted samples from the same patient. Wilcoxon tests were applied to paired samples to test diversity changes from C1D1 to C4D1. In TCRdb, the immuneACCESS table is reduced to in-frame sequences with V and J assigned. These tables do not hold every clone; where another copy was compared, an unresolved V gene accounts for under half, and the others remain unexplained. D and trimming were read from the DNA, whereas the V and J calls and clone size are those reported in that table. The sample table shows 43,000 or so clones, and around four fifths are seen once. Approximately 35% of the sample rests with the top ten.

On this clone itself: The antigen it recognizes is unknown. Base quality data are lacking; no much larger clone is found one base away.

This specimen consisted of peripheral blood mononuclear cells (PBMCs), obtained before the fourth cycle of nivolumab. The sequence came from a human donor with classical Hodgkin lymphoma.

The nucleotides read TGTGCCAGCAGTTGGGCCGGGACAGGGATTGGCGAGCAGTACTTC. Its product reads: CASSWAGTGIGEQYF. The rearrangement joined TRBV28 to TRBJ2-7; 9 central nucleotides agree with TRBD1. Taken from cysteine to phenylalanine, the CDR3 has 15 residues. Here the CDR3 DNA is all that survives: 45 bases in frame from base 1. V loses 4 bases at its end and J loses 6 bases; junction bases beyond the gene matches: 10. CDR1 and CDR2 are drawn from the germline V gene: MDHEN, SYDVKM.